Sequencing of this T cell receptor beta chain was carried out in a study of blood T cell repertoires in COVID-19. Study-wide context: Sites in the United States, Italy and Spain provided acute and convalescent COVID-19 samples. Nucleic acid was either cDNA or gDNA, and it came from T cells, B-cell-depleted T cells, or PBMCs.

Per the original data handling: Researchers report that nucleated cell counts were estimated from reference gene primer amplification. The assay was immunoSEQ multiplex PCR, and TCRdb's table has in-frame clones only and misses some. V and J calls and clone size are those listed in that table; D and trimming were worked out from the DNA. The table includes a few hundred thousand clones, about 90% detected once. The CDR3 is made up of 14 amino acids. V trimming: 5 bases; J trimming: 5 bases; junction bases outside the gene matches: 6. The V gene's germline CDR1 is SGHNT and CDR2 YYREEE (reference sequence).

The chain recombines TRBV5-4 with TRBJ2-5; 10 bases agree with TRBD1. Sequenced: peripheral blood. The origin of this receptor is a man in his forties or fifties with acute or convalescent COVID-19. The CDR3 reads CASRHDRGLETQYF. The CDR3 nucleotides read TGTGCCAGCAGACACGACAGGGGGCTTGAGACCCAGTACTTC.